This TCR beta chain was captured by sequencing in a study of T cell repertoires in cytomegalovirus infection. About the study: The authors used CMV epitopes that were HLA-C-restricted (recently identified) and HLA-B-restricted (well studied). Indications of both CMV infection and matching HLA type were provided by public TCR beta signatures.

In regard to this clonotype: Its cognate antigen is unknown.

The CDR3 is made up of 13 amino acids. Germline loops: CDR1 SGHNT, CDR2 YYREEE (reference sequence). The V end was cut by 3 bases, the J end by 7 bases, with 8 bases between. The study's findings and limits: Clonotype analysis showed dominance of the ex vivo response by HLA-C-restricted CMV-specific TCR beta clonotypes.

TCRdb reprocessed the reads with MiXCR, giving one entry per CDR3 protein. This sample yields hundreds of thousands of distinct CDR3 sequences, of which 33% are seen a single time; roughly 18% belongs to the top ten. V and J are TRBV5-4 and TRBJ1-6; D is unclear. Material: cultured PBMCs, obtained from culture after CMV antigen stimulation. The clonotype was recovered from a human donor in good health (CMV status not recorded). Some clones in this sample may be carry-over from other donors' samples. The CDR3 DNA reads TGTGCCAGCAGCTCCGAGCAGAATTCACCCCTCCACTTT. It codes for CASSSEQNSPLHF.